This TCR beta chain was recovered during a study of cytomegalovirus exposure and HLA in healthy donors. Sequenced by immunoSEQ multiplex PCR; TCRdb stores in-frame clones only, minus some. The repertoire holds more than 150,000 clones, with around four fifths as singletons. CDR1 is SGHTA and CDR2 is FQGNSA in the germline V gene. This CDR3 is 15 amino acids long. The V and J ends lost 5 bases and 0 bases respectively, with 13 bases between them. What was sequenced was PBMCs. The clonotype was recovered from a young man in good health and CMV-seropositive. The chain carries TRBV7-2 and TRBJ1-1; D not resolved. CDR3 sequence reads: CASSPRGYLNTEAFF. In nucleotides, the CDR3 is TGTGCCAGCAGCCCCCGAGGGTACCTGAACACTGAAGCTTTCTTT.